Described below is a single T cell receptor (beta chain) sequence and its context. TCRdb processed the 5' RACE reads anew with MiXCR; each CDR3 protein has one entry. The sample gives some 300,000 distinct CDR3 sequences, just under 20% of which show up once; over 20% is in the top ten. V lost 7 bases, J lost 8 bases, and 15 bases lay in between. The CDR3 contains 13 residues. CDR1 and CDR2 (germline): SNHLY, FYNNEI. The data belong to a study of T-cell memory formation after mild COVID-19. V usage is TRBV2 and J usage is TRBJ2-1, with a tentative D call TRBD1 (6 bases). The material sequenced was PBMCs or a T cell subset sorted from them (not recorded which). The TCR was taken from a man aged 18 to 35 who had mild COVID-19 (a few samples of this study predate the infection). Cell type and time point are not known. The CDR3 spells CASTRDKWDEQFF. DNA of the CDR3: TGTGCCAGCACCAGGGACAAATGGGATGAGCAGTTCTTC.